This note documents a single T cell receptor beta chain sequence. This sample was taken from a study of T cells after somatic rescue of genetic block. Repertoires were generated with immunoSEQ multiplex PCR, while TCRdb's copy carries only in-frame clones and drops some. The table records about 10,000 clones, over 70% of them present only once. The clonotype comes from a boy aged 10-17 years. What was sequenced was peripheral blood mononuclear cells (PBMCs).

DNA of the CDR3: TGTGCCAGCAGTTACCGGGAAGGTCGTTACGAGCAGTACTTC. This encodes CASSYREGRYEQYF. The gene calls are TRBV6-6 and TRBJ2-7, with D possibly TRBD2 on 5 matching bases. The V end lost 2 bases, the J end lost 4 bases, and 12 bases lay between the germline ends. Germline-derived CDR1 and CDR2 are MNHNY and SVGAGI (reference sequence). The CDR3 loop spans 14 amino acids.